This T cell receptor (beta chain) derives from a study of multiple sclerosis patients with progressive multifocal leukoencephalopathy. Time point here: time of PML onset. This clone was seen just once. Germline CDR1 is LGHNA and CDR2 is YSLEER. The germline V and J ends were trimmed by 0 bases and 0 bases, with 12 bases remaining between them. The CDR3 is 16 amino acids. The table came from immunoSEQ multiplex PCR; TCRdb's copy has only in-frame clones and leaves some out. The sample holds fewer than 35,000 clones, more than 85% seen once. V is TRBV4-3 and J is TRBJ2-7; the D gene is possibly TRBD2 (6 bases). This TCR was recovered from a human donor with progressive multifocal leukoencephalopathy. The starting material was PBMCs, obtained from a patient treated with natalizumab. In DNA, the CDR3 is TGCGCCAGCAGCCAAGAGCCGGCGGGGAACTCCTACGAGCAGTACTTC. Its translation: CASSQEPAGNSYEQYF.